One sample yielded the 19 T cell receptor beta chains listed below, sequenced in a study of identical twins. TCRdb used MiXCR to reprocess the 5' RACE reads, holding one entry per CDR3 protein. The data show about 450,000 distinct CDR3 sequences, with roughly 20% seen just once and 12% held by the top ten. Sequencing was done on a sample of naive T cells sorted from blood. These receptors came from a man aged 50 to 60 in good health.

This clonotype was seen repeatedly, ten times or more. The rearrangement uses TRBV5-1 and TRBJ2-5; unclear D gene. The germline V gene encodes CDR1 SGHRS and CDR2 YFSETQ. The CDR3 extends over 12 amino acids. V shed 4 bases and J shed 1 base, with 5 bases lying between them. CDR3 bases: TGCGCCAGCAGCCAACCCCAAGAGACCCAGTACTTC. Translated: CASSQPQETQYF.

This clonotype was found many times. This chain joins TRBV5-1 and TRBJ2-1, with D possibly TRBD2 on 6 matching bases. In germline, CDR1 is SGHRS, CDR2 YFSETQ. This CDR3 is built from 16 residues. Trimming took 0 bases from V and 0 from J, leaving 10 bases between them. CDR3 in amino acids: CASSLAAGSSYNEQFF. CDR3 coding DNA: TGCGCCAGCAGCTTGGCCGCGGGGAGCTCCTACAATGAGCAGTTCTTC.

The table lists this clonotype with a few counts. Written as DNA, the CDR3 is TGCAGTGCTAGATTGACAGGGGGCCCTTTTGCGCAGTATTTT. Amino acids: CSARLTGGPFAQYF. V gene TRBV20-1 combines with J gene TRBJ2-3; the match to TRBD1 covers 10 bases. Germline values: CDR1 DFQATT, CDR2 SNEGSKA (reference sequence). The CDR3 has 14 amino acids. J lost 10 bases, V lost 2 bases, and 9 bases had no gene match.

The chain carries TRBV7-8 and TRBJ1-1, with D maybe TRBD1 (5 bases). CDR1 and CDR2 from the germline V gene are SGHVS and FQNEAQ. The CDR3 is made up of 14 amino acids. Trimming took off 5 bases at V and 4 bases at J, with 14 bases between the two ends. CDR3 sequence (DNA): TGTGCCAGCAGCCCGAGGGGAGAGGGCACTGAAGCTTTCTTT. It codes for CASSPRGEGTEAFF.

The chain employs TRBV12-3 or TRBV12-4 and TRBJ2-5, with 7 bases matching TRBD2. Trimming removed 6 bases from V and 5 bases from J; junction bases left unmatched: 15. This CDR3 has 16 residues. The CDR3 sequence: CASSLVGLTARETQYF. CDR3 sequence (DNA): TGTGCCAGCAGCCTAGTGGGACTAACGGCGCGGGAGACCCAGTACTTC.

Concerning this clonotype itself: At one end, the junction sequence differs from germline, possibly due to a read error. The chain combines TRBV29-1 with TRBJ1-1; TRBD1 is a possible D gene (5 bases). Germline values: CDR1 SQVTM, CDR2 ANQGSEA. The CDR3 runs to 12 residues. The CDR3 is CSVGGGNAEAFF. CDR3 bases: TGCAGCGTTGGCGGGGGGAACGCTGAAGCTTTCTTT.

V and J are TRBV20-1 and TRBJ1-5, with no clear D. Germline loops: CDR1 DFQATT, CDR2 SNEGSKA (reference sequence). The germline V and J ends were trimmed by 6 bases and 4 bases, with 13 bases remaining between them. The CDR3 runs 13 residues. The CDR3 DNA is TGCAGTGCCAGGAGTGACCTTAATCAGCCCCAGCATTTT. It codes for CSARSDLNQPQHF.

This clonotype was observed a handful of times. The chain couples TRBV24-1 to TRBJ2-3, with 9 bases that match TRBD1. With V trimmed by 4 bases and J by 1 base, 2 bases remained unmatched. This CDR3 contains 15 residues. The germline gives CDR1 KGHDR, CDR2 SFDVKD. Written as DNA, the CDR3 is TGTGCCACCAGTGACAGGACAGGGGGCACAGATACGCAGTATTTT. Its protein is CATSDRTGGTDTQYF.

This clonotype was counted ten times or more. The V and J genes are TRBV29-1 and TRBJ2-2; 7 nucleotides line up with TRBD1. This CDR3 has 14 residues. Germline-derived CDR1 and CDR2 are SQVTM and ANQGSEA. J gave up 5 bases and V 7 bases, and 10 bases lay outside the gene matches. The CDR3 here is CSARQGDYTGELFF. The CDR3 DNA reads as TGCAGCGCAAGACAGGGAGATTATACCGGGGAGCTGTTTTTT.

This clonotype was observed at least ten times. The chain uses TRBV11-2 and TRBJ2-2; maybe TRBD1 (6 bases). The CDR3 spans 19 residues. Germline V lookup: CDR1 SGHAT, CDR2 FQNNGV. Trimming took 3 bases from V and 4 from J, leaving 24 bases between them. The CDR3 DNA is TGTGCCAGCAGCTTGACGGGACACCACTTAAGAGAGGGCACCGGGGAGCTGTTTTTT. Its protein product is CASSLTGHHLREGTGELFF.

This chain uses TRBV4-2 with TRBJ2-7, with D perhaps matching TRBD1 (5 bases). The germline CDR1 and CDR2 sequences are LGHNA and YNFKEQ. Trimming took 6 bases from V and 1 from J, leaving 16 bases between them. The CDR3 is made up of 15 amino acids. The CDR3 reads CASSRGIGDSYEQYF. CDR3 DNA sequence: TGTGCCAGCAGTCGAGGCATAGGGGATTCCTACGAGCAGTACTTC.

This clonotype was counted ten times or more. The V call is TRBV20-1, the J call TRBJ1-5, with D possibly matching TRBD1 (6 bases). The CDR3 totals 13 residues. V lost 5 bases and J lost 7, with 15 bases in between. Germline assignment: CDR1 DFQATT and CDR2 SNEGSKA (reference sequence). DNA of the CDR3: TGCAGTGCTCTCAAAGGGGGGCAACAGCCCCAGCATTTT. It translates to CSALKGGQQPQHF.

The chain employs TRBV10-3 and TRBJ1-1; TRBD1 agrees at 9 bases. Germline V gene sequence: CDR1 ENHRY, CDR2 SYGVKD. The CDR3 length is 14 residues. V lost 7 bases and J lost 1; bases outside the gene matches: 4. CDR3 residues: CAITKDRGNTEAFF. CDR3 coding DNA: TGTGCCATCACAAAGGACAGGGGGAACACTGAAGCTTTCTTT.

The sample holds many counts of this clonotype. This chain connects TRBV5-1 to TRBJ2-5, with 10 bases aligning to TRBD1. V was pared by 4 bases and J by 6 bases, with 9 bases of the junction left unmatched. Germline values: CDR1 SGHRS, CDR2 YFSETQ. This CDR3 contains 15 residues. CDR3 bases: TGCGCCAGCAGCCCTGGAGGGACAGGGGCTAAGACCCAGTACTTC. Protein sequence: CASSPGGTGAKTQYF. The full variable domain, rest sourced from reference TRBV5-1 and TRBJ2-5, is KAGVTQTPRYLIKTRGQQVTLSCSPISGHRSVSWYQQTPGQGLQFLFEYFSETQRNKGNFPGRFSGRQFSNSRSEMNVSTLELGDSALYLCASSPGGTGAKTQYFGPGTRLLVL.

V gene TRBV10-3 combines with J gene TRBJ2-2; possibly TRBD1 for D (6 bases). V was cut by 3 bases and J by 2 bases, with 10 bases left in between. The CDR3 consists of 15 residues. Per the germline V gene, CDR1 is ENHRY and CDR2 is SYGVKD. The CDR3 loop is CAISDGRGNTGELFF. The CDR3 nucleotides are TGTGCCATCAGTGACGGCAGGGGTAACACCGGGGAGCTGTTTTTT.

This clonotype showed up just once. A single base separates this from a much larger clone, so it may be a read error. The chain links TRBV7-9 to TRBJ1-2, with D possibly TRBD1 on 5 matching bases. Germline CDR1 and CDR2: SEHNR and FQNEAQ (reference sequence). With 1 base removed from V and 1 base from J, the gap between germline ends came to 7 bases. CDR3 length: 14 residues. The CDR3 DNA follows: TGTGCCAGCAGCTTAGGACAGTTTAACTATGGCTACACCTTC. Translated: CASSLGQFNYGYTF.

The chain joins TRBV20-1 to TRBJ2-5; TRBD2 matches 12 bases. Germline CDR1 reads DFQATT; CDR2 reads SNEGSKA (reference sequence). CDR3 length: 21 residues. The ends lost 0 bases at V and 5 bases at J; junction bases unmatched: 22. For the CDR3, the DNA is TGCAGTGCTAGAGAGGGGAGGATGGCTAGCGGGGGGGCCCGACCGATTGAGACCCAGTACTTC. It codes for CSAREGRMASGGARPIETQYF.

V gene TRBV6-1 combines with J gene TRBJ1-1; D is uncertain. The germline V gene encodes CDR1 MNHNS and CDR2 SASEGT. The CDR3 loop spans 13 amino acids. Between the trimmed V and J ends, which lost 8 bases and 1 base, there was a span of 11 bases. The CDR3 here is CASLTSRNTEAFF. The CDR3 DNA is TGTGCCAGCCTCACTTCTAGGAACACTGAAGCTTTCTTT.

This clonotype appeared a few times. The J gene is TRBJ1-1, the V gene TRBV11-2; no clear D gene. The germline gives CDR1 SGHAT, CDR2 FQNNGV. The CDR3 sequence is 17 residues long. V lost 1 base and J 3 bases, leaving 18 bases between the germline ends. The CDR3 coding sequence is TGTGCCAGCAGCTTAGGTCTATTCAGGACTGGGGACACTGAAGCTTTCTTT. Protein: CASSLGLFRTGDTEAFF.